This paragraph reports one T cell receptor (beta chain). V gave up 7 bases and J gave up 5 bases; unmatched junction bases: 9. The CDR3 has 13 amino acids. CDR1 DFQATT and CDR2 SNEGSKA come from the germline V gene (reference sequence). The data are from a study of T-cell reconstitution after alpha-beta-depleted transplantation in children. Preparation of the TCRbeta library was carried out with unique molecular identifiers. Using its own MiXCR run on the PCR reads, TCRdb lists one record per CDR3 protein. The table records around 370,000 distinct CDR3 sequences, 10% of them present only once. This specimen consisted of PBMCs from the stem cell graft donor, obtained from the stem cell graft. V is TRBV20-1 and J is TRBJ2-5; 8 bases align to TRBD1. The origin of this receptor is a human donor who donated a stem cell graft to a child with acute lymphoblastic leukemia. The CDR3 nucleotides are TGCAGTGGGGCTCAGGGGGCTTTGGAGACCCAGTACTTC. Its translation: CSGAQGALETQYF.